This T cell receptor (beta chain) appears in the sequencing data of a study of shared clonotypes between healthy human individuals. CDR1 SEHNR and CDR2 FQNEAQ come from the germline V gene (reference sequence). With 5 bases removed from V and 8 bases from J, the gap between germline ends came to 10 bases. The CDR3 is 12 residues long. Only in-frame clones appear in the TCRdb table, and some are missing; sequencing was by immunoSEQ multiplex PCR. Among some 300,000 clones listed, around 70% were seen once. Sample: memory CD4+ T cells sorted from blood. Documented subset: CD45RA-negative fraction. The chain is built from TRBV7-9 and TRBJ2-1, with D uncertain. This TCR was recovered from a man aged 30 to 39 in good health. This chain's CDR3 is CASSPGSYEQFF. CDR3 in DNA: TGTGCCAGCAGCCCTGGTTCATATGAGCAGTTCTTC.